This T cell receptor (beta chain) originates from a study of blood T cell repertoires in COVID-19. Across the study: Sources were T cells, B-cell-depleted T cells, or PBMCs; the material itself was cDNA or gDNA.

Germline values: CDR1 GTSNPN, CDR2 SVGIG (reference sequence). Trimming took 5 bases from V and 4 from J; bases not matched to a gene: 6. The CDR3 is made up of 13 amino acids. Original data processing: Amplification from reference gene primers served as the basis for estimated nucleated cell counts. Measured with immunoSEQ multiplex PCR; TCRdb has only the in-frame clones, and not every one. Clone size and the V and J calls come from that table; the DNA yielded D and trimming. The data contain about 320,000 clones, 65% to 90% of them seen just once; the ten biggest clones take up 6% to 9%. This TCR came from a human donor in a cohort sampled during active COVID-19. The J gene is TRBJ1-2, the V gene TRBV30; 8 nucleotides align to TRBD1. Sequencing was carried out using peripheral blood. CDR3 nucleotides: TGTGCCTGGGGACAGGGATTCTCCTATGGCTACACCTTC. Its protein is CAWGQGFSYGYTF.